This T cell receptor beta chain was recovered during a study of blood T cell repertoires in COVID-19. Study-wide background: Specimens from acute and convalescent COVID-19 originated in the United States, Italy and Spain. Sample material is recorded as cDNA or gDNA derived from T cells, B-cell-depleted T cells, or PBMCs.

Study processing details: Amplification of reference gene primers was used by the study to estimate nucleated cell counts. TCRdb's table, derived via immunoSEQ multiplex PCR, lists solely in-frame clones and lacks some. From that table come the V and J calls and clone size; the DNA was used to work out D and trimming. The data hold tens of thousands of clones, with approximately 90% observed a single time. V lost 2 bases and J 0 bases, leaving 7 bases between the germline ends. This CDR3 is 14 amino acids long. Germline CDR1 and CDR2: MGHRA and YSYEKL. V usage is TRBV4-1 and J usage is TRBJ1-1, with a possible D match to TRBD1 (5 bases). The clonotype was recovered from a human donor in a cohort sampled during active COVID-19. Input material: peripheral blood. The CDR3 nucleotides are TGCGCCAGCAGCCAATTAGGGGTGAACACTGAAGCTTTCTTT. It translates to CASSQLGVNTEAFF.